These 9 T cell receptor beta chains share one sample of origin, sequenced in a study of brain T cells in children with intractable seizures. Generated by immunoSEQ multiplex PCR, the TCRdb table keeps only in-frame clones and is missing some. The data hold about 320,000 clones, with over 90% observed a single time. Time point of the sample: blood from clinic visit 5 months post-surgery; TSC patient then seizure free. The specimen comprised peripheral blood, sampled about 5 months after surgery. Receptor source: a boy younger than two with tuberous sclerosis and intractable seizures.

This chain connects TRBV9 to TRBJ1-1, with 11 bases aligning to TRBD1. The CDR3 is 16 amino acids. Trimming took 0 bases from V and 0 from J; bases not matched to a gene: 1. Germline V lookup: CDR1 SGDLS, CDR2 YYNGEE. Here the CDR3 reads CASSVGTGGMNTEAFF. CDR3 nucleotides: TGTGCCAGCAGCGTAGGGACAGGGGGCATGAACACTGAAGCTTTCTTT.

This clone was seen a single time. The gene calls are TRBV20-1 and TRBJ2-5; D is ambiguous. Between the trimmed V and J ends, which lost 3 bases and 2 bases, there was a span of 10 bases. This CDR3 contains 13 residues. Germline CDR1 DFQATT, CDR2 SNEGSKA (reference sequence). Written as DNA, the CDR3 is TGCAGTGCTAGTAGCACAGCGCAAGAGACCCAGTACTTC. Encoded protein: CSASSTAQETQYF.

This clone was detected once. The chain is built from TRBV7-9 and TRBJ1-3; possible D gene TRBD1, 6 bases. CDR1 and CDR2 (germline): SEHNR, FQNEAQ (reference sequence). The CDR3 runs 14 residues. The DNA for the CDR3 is TGTGCGACCGAAAGGGGGGCATCTGGAAACACCATATATTTT. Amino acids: CATERGASGNTIYF.

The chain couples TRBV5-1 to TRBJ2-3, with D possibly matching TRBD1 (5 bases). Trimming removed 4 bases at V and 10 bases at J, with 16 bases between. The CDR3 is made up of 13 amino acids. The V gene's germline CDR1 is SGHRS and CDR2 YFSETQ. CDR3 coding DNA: TGCGCCAGCAGCCTGACTGAAAAGGGGTCGCAGTATTTT. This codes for CASSLTEKGSQYF. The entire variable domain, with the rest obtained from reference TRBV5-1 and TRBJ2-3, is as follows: KAGVTQTPRYLIKTRGQQVTLSCSPISGHRSVSWYQQTPGQGLQFLFEYFSETQRNKGNFPGRFSGRQFSNSRSEMNVSTLELGDSALYLCASSLTEKGSQYFGPGTRLTVL.

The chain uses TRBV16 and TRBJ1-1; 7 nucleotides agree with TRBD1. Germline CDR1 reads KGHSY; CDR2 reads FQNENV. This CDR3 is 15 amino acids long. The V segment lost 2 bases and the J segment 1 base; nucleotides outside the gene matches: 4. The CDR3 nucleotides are TGTGCCAGCAGCCAAGTACAGGGGCCGAACACTGAAGCTTTCTTT. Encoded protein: CASSQVQGPNTEAFF.

The CDR3 nucleotides are TGTGCCAGCAGTGCCCAGGGTACGCGCGGAAACACCATATATTTT. Residues: CASSAQGTRGNTIYF. The chain combines TRBV25-1 with TRBJ1-3, with D possibly matching TRBD1 (5 bases). V was trimmed by 4 bases and J by 4 bases, leaving 14 bases between them. CDR3 length: 15 amino acids. Germline V gene lookup returns CDR1 MGHDK and CDR2 SYGVNS.

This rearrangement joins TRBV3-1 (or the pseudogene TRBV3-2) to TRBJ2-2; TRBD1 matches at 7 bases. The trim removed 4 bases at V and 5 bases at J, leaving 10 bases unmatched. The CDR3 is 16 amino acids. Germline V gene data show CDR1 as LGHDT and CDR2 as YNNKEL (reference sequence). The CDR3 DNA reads TGTGCCAGCAGCCTCAGAGTAGGGGGCAGGACCGGGGAGCTGTTTTTT. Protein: CASSLRVGGRTGELFF.

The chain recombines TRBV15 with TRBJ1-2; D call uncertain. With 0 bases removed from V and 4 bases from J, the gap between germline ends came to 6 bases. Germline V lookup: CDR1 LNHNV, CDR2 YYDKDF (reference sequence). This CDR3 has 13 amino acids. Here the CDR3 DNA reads TGTGCCACCAGCAGAGATAAGGCCTATGGCTACACCTTC. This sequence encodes CATSRDKAYGYTF.

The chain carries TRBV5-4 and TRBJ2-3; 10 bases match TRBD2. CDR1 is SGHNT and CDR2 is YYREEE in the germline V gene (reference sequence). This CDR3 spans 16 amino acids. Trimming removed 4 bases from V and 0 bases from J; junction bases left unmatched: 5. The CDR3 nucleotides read TGTGCCAGCAGCACCAAGACTAGCGGGAGCACAGATACGCAGTATTTT. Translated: CASSTKTSGSTDTQYF.